The 24 T cell receptor beta chains reported below all come from one sample, sequenced in a study of cytomegalovirus exposure and HLA in healthy donors (dated by TCRdb to about 2017). Libraries came from the immunoSEQ multiplex PCR assay. The multiplex PCR relied on a mix of 60 forward primers for TCR Vbeta segments and 13 reverse primers for TCR Jbeta segments. Not all clones reach the TCRdb copy of this immuneACCESS table, which keeps in-frame sequences only. Checked studies attribute under half of the gap to unresolved V genes and leave the rest unexplained. The data table for this sample lists some 43,000 clones. The top ten hold 1.8% of the sample. The specimen was PBMCs. These receptors were obtained from a woman aged 25 to 39 in good health and CMV-seronegative.

The V and J genes are TRBV5-4 and TRBJ2-7; TRBD1 matches 8 bases. Trimming at V came to 3 bases and at J to 3 bases, leaving 8 bases not matched to a gene. Germline V gives CDR1 SGHNT, CDR2 YYREEE (reference sequence). There are 15 residues in the CDR3. The CDR3 reads CASSYGQGPIYEQYF. CDR3 DNA: TGTGCCAGCAGCTACGGACAGGGACCGATCTACGAGCAGTACTTC.

The V and J genes are TRBV28 and TRBJ2-7, with TRBD2 matching over 7 bases. V gave up 3 bases and J gave up 2 bases; unmatched junction bases: 7. The CDR3 runs 15 residues. From germline, CDR1 is MDHEN and CDR2 SYDVKM. This CDR3 reads CASSLAGTMTYEQYF. The CDR3 DNA reads TGTGCCAGCAGTTTGGCGGGGACTATGACCTACGAGCAGTACTTC.

The V gene is TRBV7-8, the J gene TRBJ2-7; TRBD1 matches at 9 bases. CDR3 length: 14 amino acids. Per the germline V gene, CDR1 is SGHVS and CDR2 is FQNEAQ. V was clipped by 4 bases and J by 4 bases; unmatched bases: 5. The CDR3 DNA is TGTGCCAGCAGCTCGGAGGGACAGGGATACGAGCAGTACTTC. Amino acids: CASSSEGQGYEQYF.

The chain links TRBV7-2 to TRBJ2-5; 7 nucleotides align to TRBD2. CDR1 and CDR2 (germline): SGHTA, FQGNSA. The CDR3 has 16 amino acids. V lost 4 bases and J lost 1; bases outside the gene matches: 9. The CDR3 region is CASSSEEVAGQETQYF. CDR3 sequence (DNA): TGTGCCAGCAGCTCGGAGGAGGTAGCGGGCCAAGAGACCCAGTACTTC. The full variable domain, in which reference TRBV7-2 and TRBJ2-5 provide the parts outside the CDR3, is GAGVSQSPSNKVTEKGKDVELRCDPISGHTALYWYRQSLGQGLEFLIYFQGNSAPDKSGLPSDRFSAERTGGSVSTLTIQRTQQEDSAVYLCASSSEEVAGQETQYFGPGTRLLVL.

The chain links TRBV19 to TRBJ2-7; 10 nucleotides align to TRBD1. CDR1 LNHDA and CDR2 SQIVND come from the germline V gene (reference sequence). The CDR3 contains 13 residues. J was trimmed by 3 bases and V by 10 bases; bases with no gene match: 6. CDR3 region: CATPGQGLYEQYF. The DNA of the CDR3 is TGTGCCACCCCGGGACAGGGGCTCTACGAGCAGTACTTC.

The chain uses TRBV5-1 and TRBJ2-3; D is possibly TRBD2 (5 bases). CDR3 size: 15 residues. Trimming left V 0 bases short and J 2 bases short, with 10 bases between. Germline-derived CDR1 and CDR2 are SGHRS and YFSETQ. This chain's CDR3 is CASSLAVGDTDTQYF. DNA of the CDR3: TGCGCCAGCAGCTTGGCCGTCGGGGACACAGATACGCAGTATTTT. Looking up the rest from reference TRBV5-1 and TRBJ2-3 gives the full variable domain: KAGVTQTPRYLIKTRGQQVTLSCSPISGHRSVSWYQQTPGQGLQFLFEYFSETQRNKGNFPGRFSGRQFSNSRSEMNVSTLELGDSALYLCASSLAVGDTDTQYFGPGTRLTVL.

V and J are TRBV11-3 and TRBJ1-1, with TRBD1 matching 9 bases. The CDR3 has 15 amino acids. V shed 1 base, J shed 2 bases, and the junction held 2 bases outside the gene matches. CDR1 is SGHNT and CDR2 is YENEEA in the germline V gene. The CDR3 loop is CASSLGGQGNTEAFF. The CDR3 DNA sequence: TGTGCCAGCAGCTTAGGGGGACAGGGAAACACTGAAGCTTTCTTT.

V gene TRBV28 combines with J gene TRBJ2-7; D remains unclear. The CDR3 loop spans 14 amino acids. V lost 5 bases and J 1 base, leaving 12 bases between the germline ends. Per germline, CDR1 MDHEN and CDR2 SYDVKM. CDR3 in DNA: TGTGCCAGCAGTCACCAATCCGCGTCCTACGAGCAGTACTTC. Amino acid sequence: CASSHQSASYEQYF. Variable domain in full (rest from reference TRBV28 and TRBJ2-7): DVKVTQSSRYLVKRTGEKVFLECVQDMDHENMFWYRQDPGLGLRLIYFSYDVKMKEKGDIPEGYSVSREKKERFSLILESASTNQTSMYLCASSHQSASYEQYFGPGTRLTVT.

J is TRBJ2-5 and V is TRBV13, with 9 bases aligning to TRBD2. The J call may not be correct, given that the DNA end is closer to TRBJ2-7. Germline V CDR1 and CDR2: PRHDT, FYEKMQ (reference sequence). This CDR3 is 17 amino acids long. The CDR3 sequence: CASSLGRKTSGIYEQYF. CDR3 bases: TGTGCCAGCAGCTTAGGACGGAAGACTAGCGGAATCTACGAGCAGTACTTC.

The rearrangement joins TRBV18 to TRBJ2-1; D might be TRBD2 (5 bases). This CDR3 spans 12 amino acids. Trimming shortened V by 4 bases and J by 10 bases, and 11 bases separated the two germline ends. The germline CDR1 and CDR2 sequences are KGHSH and LQKENI. The CDR3, as DNA: TGTGCCAGCTCACGGGAGCCCAAAGAGCAGTTCTTC. As protein: CASSREPKEQFF.

The V call is TRBV19, the J call TRBJ2-3; D possibly corresponds to TRBD1 (5 bases). Germline V gene lookup returns CDR1 LNHDA and CDR2 SQIVND (reference sequence). The length of the CDR3 is 14 residues. Trimming took off 6 bases at V and 2 bases at J, with 12 bases between the two ends. CDR3 protein: CASRATEYTDTQYF. DNA of the CDR3: TGTGCCAGTAGGGCGACAGAGTACACAGATACGCAGTATTTT. The full variable domain, its missing parts supplied by reference TRBV19 and TRBJ2-3, is DGGITQSPKYLFRKEGQNVTLSCEQNLNHDAMYWYRQDPGQGLRLIYYSQIVNDFQKGDIAEGYSVSREKKESFPLTVTSAQKNPTAFYLCASRATEYTDTQYFGPGTRLTVL.

This sequence joins TRBV6-5 and TRBJ2-7; D unclear. The V end was cut by 0 bases, the J end by 11 bases, with 11 bases between. The CDR3 is 12 residues long. In germline, CDR1 is MNHEY, CDR2 SVGAGI. The CDR3 loop reads CASSYSGQKEYF. CDR3 DNA: TGTGCCAGCAGTTACTCTGGGCAAAAGGAGTACTTC.

The rearrangement links TRBV20-1 to TRBJ1-2, with TRBD1 identical over 7 bases. V dropped 7 bases and J dropped 3; count of bases not matched to a gene: 2. This CDR3 contains 11 residues. CDR1 DFQATT and CDR2 SNEGSKA come from the germline V gene (reference sequence). The CDR3 nucleotides are TGCAGTGTAACAGGGGACTATGGCTACACCTTC. Its protein product is CSVTGDYGYTF.

The DNA of the CDR3 is TGTGCCAGCAGCTTCCCGGGGTCAGATGAGCAGTTCTTC. Amino acids: CASSFPGSDEQFF. The V gene is TRBV13, the J gene TRBJ2-1; tentative D call: TRBD2 (5 bases). V was cut by 3 bases and J by 8 bases, with 11 bases left in between. This CDR3 has 13 amino acids. The germline V gene encodes CDR1 PRHDT and CDR2 FYEKMQ (reference sequence).

The CDR3: CASSRLPTGGANTGELFF. The DNA of the CDR3 is TGTGCCAGTAGTCGATTGCCGACGGGGGGAGCGAACACCGGGGAGCTGTTTTTT. V gene TRBV19 combines with J gene TRBJ2-2, with 7 bases aligning to TRBD2. The CDR3 covers 18 residues. Germline loops: CDR1 LNHDA, CDR2 SQIVND (reference sequence). V lost 5 bases and J lost 0; bases outside the gene matches: 12. Based on the CDR3 plus reference TRBV19 and TRBJ2-2, the full variable domain is DGGITQSPKYLFRKEGQNVTLSCEQNLNHDAMYWYRQDPGQGLRLIYYSQIVNDFQKGDIAEGYSVSREKKESFPLTVTSAQKNPTAFYLCASSRLPTGGANTGELFFGEGSRLTVL.

This chain connects TRBV10-3 to TRBJ2-7, with 10 bases matching TRBD1. J gave up 0 bases and V 10 bases, and 6 bases lay outside the gene matches. This CDR3 has 14 residues. CDR1 and CDR2 (germline): ENHRY, SYGVKD. The CDR3 here is CATKGTGVSYEQYF. As DNA, the CDR3 is TGTGCCACCAAGGGGACAGGGGTCTCCTACGAGCAGTACTTC.

The J gene is TRBJ2-7, the V gene TRBV18; 8 nucleotides match TRBD1. This CDR3 spans 15 amino acids. The germline V gene encodes CDR1 KGHSH and CDR2 LQKENI. V gave up 2 bases and J gave up 3 bases; unmatched junction bases: 6. CDR3 residues: CASSPYGTGNYEQYF. As DNA, the CDR3 is TGTGCCAGCTCACCATATGGGACAGGAAACTACGAGCAGTACTTC.

V usage is TRBV29-1 and J usage is TRBJ2-1, with 10 bases aligning to TRBD2. Germline CDR1 SQVTM, CDR2 ANQGSEA. V lost 5 bases and J lost 3; bases outside the gene matches: 10. This CDR3 region has 16 residues. The CDR3 is CSVQGLAGARYNEQFF. The CDR3 DNA follows: TGCAGCGTTCAAGGGCTAGCGGGAGCACGCTACAATGAGCAGTTCTTC.

V is TRBV5-5 and J is TRBJ1-2; D unresolved. The germline V gene has CDR1 SGHKS and CDR2 YYEKEE (reference sequence). The CDR3 totals 16 residues. V shed 4 bases and J shed 5 bases, with 21 bases lying between them. The CDR3 sequence: CASSEGGPELWYGYTF. The CDR3 DNA follows: TGTGCCAGCAGCGAGGGCGGCCCCGAACTTTGGTATGGCTACACCTTC. The full variable domain, its missing parts supplied by reference TRBV5-5 and TRBJ1-2, is DAGVTQSPTHLIKTRGQQVTLRCSPISGHKSVSWYQQVLGQGPQFIFQYYEKEERGRGNFPDRFSARQFPNYSSELNVNALLLGDSALYLCASSEGGPELWYGYTFGSGTRLTVV.

This rearrangement joins TRBV4-1 to TRBJ1-1; D is ambiguous. CDR3 length: 16 amino acids. The germline gives CDR1 MGHRA, CDR2 YSYEKL. V dropped 0 bases and J dropped 5 bases, with 16 bases sitting between them. The CDR3 is CASSQDFVGRGTEAFF. CDR3 sequence (DNA): TGCGCCAGCAGCCAAGATTTTGTAGGGAGAGGGACTGAAGCTTTCTTT.

The CDR3 reads CSVGFGTSGRNEQFF. In nucleotides, the CDR3 is TGCAGCGTTGGTTTTGGGACTAGCGGGAGGAATGAGCAGTTCTTC. The rearrangement links TRBV29-1 to TRBJ2-1; 15 bases line up with TRBD2. Germline V gene sequence: CDR1 SQVTM, CDR2 ANQGSEA. J gave up 7 bases and V 4 bases, and 5 bases lay outside the gene matches. This CDR3 is built from 15 residues.

As DNA, the CDR3 is TGTGCCTGGAGTGTGGGTACGGGCTATGGCTACACCTTC. The encoded protein is CAWSVGTGYGYTF. This sequence joins TRBV30 and TRBJ1-2; no firm D call. Per germline, CDR1 GTSNPN and CDR2 SVGIG (reference sequence). The CDR3 contains 13 residues. The ends were cut back, 0 bases at V and 4 bases at J, with 9 bases in the middle.

The chain is built from TRBV25-1 and TRBJ1-5; D may be TRBD1 (6 bases). The ends were cut back, 3 bases at V and 14 bases at J, with 14 bases in the middle. This CDR3 spans 12 amino acids. CDR1 is MGHDK, CDR2 SYGVNS, per germline. In DNA, the CDR3 is TGTGCCAGCAGTGACGGACCTGGACAGAAGCATTTT. It yields the protein CASSDGPGQKHF.

The chain couples TRBV5-1 to TRBJ2-7; no clear D. Germline CDR1 SGHRS, CDR2 YFSETQ. V was clipped by 1 base and J by 0 bases, with 5 bases between them. CDR3 length: 13 residues. The CDR3 DNA sequence: TGCGCCAGCAGCTTGAGGAGCTCCTACGAGCAGTACTTC. Its protein is CASSLRSSYEQYF.